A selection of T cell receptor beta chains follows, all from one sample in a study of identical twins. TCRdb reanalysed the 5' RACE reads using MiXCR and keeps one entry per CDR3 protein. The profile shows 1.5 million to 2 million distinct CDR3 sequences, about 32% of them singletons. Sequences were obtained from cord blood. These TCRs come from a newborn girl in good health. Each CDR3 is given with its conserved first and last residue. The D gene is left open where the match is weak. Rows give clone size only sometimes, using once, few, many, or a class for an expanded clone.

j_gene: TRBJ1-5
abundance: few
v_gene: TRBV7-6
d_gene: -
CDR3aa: CASSSYRTHSNQPQHF
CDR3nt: TGTGCCAGCAGCTCATACAGGACACATAGCAATCAGCCCCAGCATTTT

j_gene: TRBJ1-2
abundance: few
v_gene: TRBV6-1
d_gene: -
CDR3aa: CASTVGGPNYGYTF
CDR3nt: TGTGCAAGCACCGTCGGGGGGCCAAACTATGGCTACACCTTC

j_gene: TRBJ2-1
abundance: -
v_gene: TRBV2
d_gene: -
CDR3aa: CASSGGERRFSYNEQFF
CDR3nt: TGTGCCAGCAGTGGAGGGGAGCGACGCTTCTCCTACAATGAGCAGTTCTTC

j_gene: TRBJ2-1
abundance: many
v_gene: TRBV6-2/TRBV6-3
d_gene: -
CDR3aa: CASRPGGSSYNEQFF
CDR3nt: TGTGCCAGCAGGCCAGGGGGGAGCTCCTACAATGAGCAGTTCTTC

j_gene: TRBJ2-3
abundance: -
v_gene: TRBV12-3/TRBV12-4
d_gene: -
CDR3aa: CASSPQWKSDTQYF
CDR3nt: TGTGCCAGCAGTCCACAATGGAAGTCCGATACGCAGTATTTT

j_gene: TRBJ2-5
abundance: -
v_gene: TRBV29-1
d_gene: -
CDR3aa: CSVDKQETQYF
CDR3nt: TGCAGCGTTGACAAACAAGAGACCCAGTACTTC

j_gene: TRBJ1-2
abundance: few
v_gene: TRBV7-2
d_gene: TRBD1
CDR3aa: CSSSLGQGPYGYTF
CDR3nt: TGTTCCAGCAGCTTAGGACAGGGCCCCTATGGCTACACCTTC

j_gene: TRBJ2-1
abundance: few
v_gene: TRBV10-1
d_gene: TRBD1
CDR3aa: CASSVRTGREQFF
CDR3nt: TGCGCCAGCAGTGTTCGGACAGGTCGGGAGCAGTTCTTC

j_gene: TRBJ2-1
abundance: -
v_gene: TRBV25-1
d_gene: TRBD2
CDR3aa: CASSEYRTSGSAYNEQFF
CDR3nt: TGTGCCAGCAGTGAATATAGGACTAGCGGGAGCGCCTACAATGAGCAGTTCTTC

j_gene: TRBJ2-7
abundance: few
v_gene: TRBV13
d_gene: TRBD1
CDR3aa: CASSLAAQGVLYEQYF
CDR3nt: TGTGCCAGCAGCTTAGCGGCACAGGGGGTGCTATACGAGCAGTACTTC

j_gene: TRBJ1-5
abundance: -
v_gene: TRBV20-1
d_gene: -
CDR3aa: CSARWDPNQPQHF
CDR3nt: TGCAGTGCTAGGTGGGACCCAAATCAGCCCCAGCATTTT

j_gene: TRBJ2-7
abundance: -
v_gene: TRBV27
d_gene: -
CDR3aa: CASSFRFSYEQYF
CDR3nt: TGTGCCAGCAGTTTCAGGTTTTCCTACGAGCAGTACTTC

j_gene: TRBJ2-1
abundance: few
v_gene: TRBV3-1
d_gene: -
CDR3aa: CASSRSGTYNEQFF
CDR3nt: TGTGCCAGCAGCCGCTCCGGGACTTACAATGAGCAGTTCTTC

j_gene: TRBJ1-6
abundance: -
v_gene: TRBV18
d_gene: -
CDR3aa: CASSPSGGDSPLHF
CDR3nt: TGTGCCAGCTCACCTTCGGGGGGGGATTCACCCCTCCACTTT

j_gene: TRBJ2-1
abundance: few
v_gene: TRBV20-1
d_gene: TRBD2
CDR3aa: CSARESSGSRGEQFF
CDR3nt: TGCAGTGCTAGAGAGTCTAGCGGGAGTAGGGGGGAGCAGTTCTTC